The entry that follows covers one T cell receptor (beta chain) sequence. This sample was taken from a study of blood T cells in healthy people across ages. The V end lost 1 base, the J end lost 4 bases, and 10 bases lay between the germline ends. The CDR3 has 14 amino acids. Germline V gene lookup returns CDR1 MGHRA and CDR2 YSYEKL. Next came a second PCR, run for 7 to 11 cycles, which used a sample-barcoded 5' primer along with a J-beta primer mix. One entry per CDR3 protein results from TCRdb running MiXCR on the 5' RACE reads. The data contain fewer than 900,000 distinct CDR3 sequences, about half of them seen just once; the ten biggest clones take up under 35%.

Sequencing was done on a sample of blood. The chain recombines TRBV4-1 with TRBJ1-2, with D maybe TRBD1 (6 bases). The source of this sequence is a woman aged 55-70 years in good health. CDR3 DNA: TGCGCCAGCAGCCAAGGATACAGGGCCTATGGCTACACCTTC. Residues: CASSQGYRAYGYTF.